Listed here are 18 T cell receptor beta chains from one sample, sequenced in a study of response to subunit inactivated influenza vaccine. One entry per CDR3 protein results from TCRdb running MiXCR on the RT-PCR reads. The sample includes about 180,000 distinct CDR3 sequences, about 10% of them seen just once. This specimen consisted of non-naive T cells sorted from PBMCs, obtained on the day of vaccination. Source of these receptors: a man aged 50 or older who received an inactivated influenza vaccine.

This clonotype was seen just once. The J gene is TRBJ2-3, the V gene TRBV7-9; 11 bases map to TRBD1. This CDR3 comprises 16 residues. The germline V gene has CDR1 SEHNR and CDR2 FQNEAQ (reference sequence). The J segment lost 6 bases and the V segment lost 5 bases, leaving 10 bases of the junction unmatched. The CDR3 DNA sequence: TGTGCCAGCAGCCCGGGGACAGGGGGACGGGGCGATACGCAGTATTTT. Encoded protein: CASSPGTGGRGDTQYF.

At least ten counts were recorded for this clonotype. The rearrangement links TRBV4-2 to TRBJ1-3; D perhaps matches TRBD1 (6 bases). V dropped 0 bases and J dropped 11 bases, with 11 bases sitting between them. Per germline, CDR1 LGHNA and CDR2 YNFKEQ. The CDR3 has 13 amino acids. DNA of the CDR3: TGTGCCAGCAGCCAAGAAGGGGGGGGTTCCATATATTTT. As protein: CASSQEGGGSIYF.

The sample holds a few counts of this clonotype. The V and J genes are TRBV6-1 and TRBJ2-7, with 9 bases fitting TRBD1. The CDR3 consists of 15 residues. V shed 8 bases and J 1 base; nucleotides not matched to a gene: 9. Germline loops: CDR1 MNHNS, CDR2 SASEGT. The CDR3 is CASYRTDRGSYEQYF. The CDR3 DNA is TGTGCCAGCTACCGTACGGACAGGGGATCCTACGAGCAGTACTTC.

This clonotype was seen at least ten times. The chain has TRBV6-2 or TRBV6-3 and TRBJ1-1, with 7 nucleotides matching TRBD1. Germline CDR1 MNHEY, CDR2 SVGEGT. The length of the CDR3 is 14 residues. The V and J ends lost 4 bases and 0 bases, in that order; junction bases with no gene match: 2. In nucleotides, the CDR3 is TGTGCCAGCAGTTCGGGACAGATGAACACTGAAGCTTTCTTT. As protein: CASSSGQMNTEAFF.

This clonotype has ten or more counts. The chain uses TRBV2 and TRBJ2-7; 7 bases map to TRBD1. The germline CDR1 and CDR2 sequences are SNHLY and FYNNEI. The junction had 11 bases not matched to a gene; V was cut back by 6 bases and J by 3 bases. This CDR3 has 15 residues. In DNA, the CDR3 is TGTGCCAGCAGCCTAGGACAGGCCGGAATCTACGAGCAGTACTTC. This sequence encodes CASSLGQAGIYEQYF.

This clonotype was counted at least ten times. This chain uses TRBV10-3 with TRBJ2-7, with 8 bases identical to TRBD1. This CDR3 is built from 13 residues. J lost 2 bases, V lost 7 bases, and 4 bases had no gene match. Looked up from germline, CDR1 is ENHRY and CDR2 is SYGVKD. The CDR3 nucleotides are TGTGCCATCATGGGACAGGCTACCTACGAGCAGTACTTC. This gives the protein CAIMGQATYEQYF.

This clonotype was counted between two and nine times. The J gene is TRBJ2-2, the V gene TRBV6-2 or TRBV6-3; 10 nucleotides align to TRBD2. The trim removed 5 bases at V and 6 bases at J, leaving 9 bases unmatched. The CDR3 length is 16 residues. Germline V CDR1 and CDR2: MNHEY, SVGEGT. The CDR3 DNA reads as TGTGCCAGCAGTAACCTAGCGGGAGTAATTTCCGGGGAGCTGTTTTTT. Its protein is CASSNLAGVISGELFF.

This clonotype occurred many times. The DNA of the CDR3 is TGTGCCAGCAAACCAAACCCAGGGGGCAATCAGCCCCAGCATTTT. This codes for CASKPNPGGNQPQHF. The gene calls are TRBV6-1 and TRBJ1-5; D may be TRBD1 (6 bases). V shed 7 bases and J shed 2 bases, with 15 bases lying between them. This CDR3 has 15 amino acids. The germline CDR1 and CDR2 sequences are MNHNS and SASEGT.

The gene calls are TRBV27 and TRBJ2-5; maybe TRBD1 (6 bases). Germline CDR1 MNHEY, CDR2 SMNVEV (reference sequence). The CDR3 runs to 15 residues. V dropped 1 base and J dropped 6 bases, with 15 bases sitting between them. The CDR3 DNA sequence: TGTGCCAGCAGTTTATATCCAGGGGAATCACAGACCCAGTACTTC. It translates to CASSLYPGESQTQYF.

The chain employs TRBV28 and TRBJ2-5; D is unresolved. Germline V gene lookup returns CDR1 MDHEN and CDR2 SYDVKM. This CDR3 is 12 amino acids long. Trimming left V 5 bases short and J 7 bases short, with 11 bases between. As DNA, the CDR3 is TGTGCCAGCAGTAGCCATCTGGGGACCCAGTACTTC. The encoded protein is CASSSHLGTQYF.

In this sample, this clonotype turned up a few times. The CDR3 reads CASSPGLQLFF. The CDR3, as DNA: TGTGCCAGCAGCCCGGGCCTCCAACTGTTTTTT. The chain carries TRBV7-2 and TRBJ1-4; D is undetermined. The germline V gene has CDR1 SGHTA and CDR2 FQGNSA. The CDR3 is 11 amino acids. The V gene lost 5 bases and the J gene lost 12 bases, with 10 bases spanning the gap.

This clonotype was detected many times. The rearrangement uses TRBV12-3 or TRBV12-4 and TRBJ2-5; 15 bases map to TRBD2. CDR3 size: 16 residues. V shed 5 bases, J shed 2 bases, and the junction held 3 bases outside the gene matches. For the CDR3, the DNA is TGTGCCAGCAGTCAGGGACTAGCGGGGGGACAAGAGACCCAGTACTTC. Translating gives CASSQGLAGGQETQYF.

The V and J genes are TRBV6-1 and TRBJ1-5, with a possible D match to TRBD1 (5 bases). Germline CDR1 is MNHNS and CDR2 is SASEGT. CDR3 length: 15 amino acids. The V end lost 5 bases, the J end lost 4 bases, and 15 bases lay between the germline ends. The DNA for the CDR3 is TGTGCCAGCAGTCCCGGGGGGGGTGGAAATCAGCCCCAGCATTTT. Protein sequence: CASSPGGGGNQPQHF.

The chain is built from TRBV20-1 and TRBJ1-4; no definite D call. The CDR3 has 14 amino acids. Germline V gene sequence: CDR1 DFQATT, CDR2 SNEGSKA (reference sequence). Trimming removed 2 bases from V and 6 bases from J, with 13 bases in between. The CDR3 protein is CSARTRSGDEKLFF. CDR3 DNA: TGCAGTGCTAGAACCAGGTCGGGTGATGAAAAACTGTTTTTT.

This clonotype showed up just a few times. The chain links TRBV14 to TRBJ2-1, with no clear D. Trimming shortened V by 2 bases and J by 15 bases, and 14 bases separated the two germline ends. The length of the CDR3 is 12 residues. Germline V CDR1 and CDR2: SGHDN, FVKESK. The chain's CDR3 is CASSQNRIGPFF. Written as DNA, the CDR3 is TGTGCCAGCAGCCAAAATCGGATTGGGCCGTTCTTC.

This clonotype occurred many times. The chain has TRBV7-6 and TRBJ2-7, with 11 bases identical to TRBD2. V trimming: 5 bases; J trimming: 2 bases; junction bases outside the gene matches: 5. CDR1 SGHVS and CDR2 FNYEAQ come from the germline V gene. The CDR3 covers 15 residues. Here the CDR3 DNA reads TGTGCCAGCAGCCCGGGGACTAGCGGCACCTACGAGCAGTACTTC. Encoded protein: CASSPGTSGTYEQYF.

DNA for the CDR3: TGTGCCAGCAGCTCAGCGGGGGAGAACCAAGAGACCCAGTACTTC. Amino acid sequence: CASSSAGENQETQYF. The rearrangement links TRBV28 to TRBJ2-5, with 8 bases matching TRBD2. The CDR3 runs 15 residues. CDR1 MDHEN and CDR2 SYDVKM come from the germline V gene. V lost 6 bases, J lost 0 bases, and 6 bases stayed unmatched.

This clonotype was seen more than once but under ten times. CDR3 sequence (DNA): TGTGCCAGCAGCTCGGGGATGGCGCGGGCGGTTATGACCCAGTACTTC. It translates to CASSSGMARAVMTQYF. The chain couples TRBV7-2 to TRBJ2-5; D perhaps matches TRBD2 (5 bases). The V gene lost 4 bases and the J gene lost 7 bases, with 22 bases spanning the gap. This CDR3 has 16 amino acids. CDR1 is SGHTA, CDR2 FQGNSA, per germline.